A selection of T cell receptor beta chains follows, all from one sample in a study of PD-L1 blockade in urothelial cancer. Data came from immunoSEQ multiplex PCR; TCRdb stores just in-frame clones and leaves some out. The repertoire consists of approximately 100,000 clones, with approximately 90% occurring once and the leading ten covering 0.85% to 1%. The material was PBMCs, obtained around atezolizumab (anti-PD-L1) treatment. The receptors were gathered from a woman of 80 years or more with urothelial cancer. Each CDR3 is given with its conserved first and last residue. The D gene is left open where the match is weak. Size tells how often a clone was seen (once, few, many) or the class of an expanded clone, and some rows leave it out.

clone size,J gene,D gene,V gene,CDR3 protein,CDR3 DNA
NA,TRBJ2-2,NA,TRBV27,CASSFGNTGELFF,TGTGCCAGCAGTTTCGGTAACACCGGGGAGCTGTTTTTT
NA,TRBJ2-2,NA,TRBV5-1,CASSLEATGELFF,TGCGCCAGCAGCTTGGAAGCGACCGGGGAGCTGTTTTTT
NA,TRBJ1-2,NA,TRBV18,CASSPTEGAGPNYGYTF,TGTGCCAGCTCACCTACTGAGGGAGCCGGGCCGAACTATGGCTACACCTTC
NA,TRBJ2-7,NA,TRBV7-9,CASVSSIYSYEQYF,TGTGCCAGCGTATCTAGCATTTACTCCTACGAGCAGTACTTC
NA,TRBJ2-3,TRBD2,TRBV9,CASSLAGMADTQYF,TGTGCCAGCAGCCTAGCGGGAATGGCAGATACGCAGTATTTT
NA,TRBJ2-1,TRBD2,TRBV28,CASSSSGRAFDEQFF,TGTGCCAGCAGTTCGAGCGGGAGGGCCTTCGATGAGCAGTTCTTC
NA,TRBJ2-2,NA,TRBV9,CASSETGTWELFF,TGTGCCAGCAGCGAAACAGGGACCTGGGAGCTGTTTTTT
NA,TRBJ2-7,TRBD1,TRBV27,CASSLFGQGIPITYEQYF,TGTGCCAGCAGTTTATTCGGACAGGGGATACCCATTACCTACGAGCAGTACTTC
NA,TRBJ2-7,NA,TRBV27,CASSFDRTYEQYF,TGTGCCAGCAGTTTTGACAGAACATACGAGCAGTACTTC
NA,TRBJ2-3,NA,TRBV2,CASTPPVWTDTQYF,TGTGCCAGCACTCCCCCGGTGTGGACAGATACGCAGTATTTT
NA,TRBJ2-2,TRBD2,TRBV9,CASSGREGTVNTGELFF,TGTGCCAGCAGCGGCCGGGAGGGGACTGTAAACACCGGGGAGCTGTTTTTT
NA,TRBJ1-1,NA,TRBV7-3,CASSLQSPGQGRPGLNTEAFF,TGTGCCAGCAGCTTGCAATCGCCCGGGCAGGGGAGACCAGGATTGAACACTGAAGCTTTCTTT
NA,TRBJ1-1,NA,TRBV6-5,CASSLYSLRNTEAFF,TGTGCCAGCAGTCTATATTCCTTGAGGAACACTGAAGCTTTCTTT
once,TRBJ1-1,TRBD1,TRBV5-1,CASSRDREIEAFF,TGCGCCAGCAGCCGGGACAGGGAGATTGAAGCTTTCTTT
NA,TRBJ2-3,TRBD2,TRBV10-3,CAIRELAGSSGADTQYF,TGTGCCATCAGAGAGCTAGCGGGAAGTTCTGGGGCAGATACGCAGTATTTT
NA,TRBJ2-6,TRBD2,TRBV2,CASSDLAGGPFGANVLTF,TGTGCCAGCAGTGATTTAGCGGGAGGGCCTTTTGGGGCCAACGTCCTGACTTTC
NA,TRBJ2-2,NA,TRBV2,CASSEVTRRTGELFF,TGTGCCAGCAGTGAAGTTACTAGACGCACCGGGGAGCTGTTTTTT
NA,TRBJ1-2,NA,TRBV7-2,CASSLMGRGLDNPYGYTF,TGTGCCAGCAGCTTAATGGGCAGGGGCCTAGATAATCCCTATGGCTACACCTTC
NA,TRBJ2-7,NA,TRBV7-2,CASSSEGQSSYEQYF,TGTGCCAGCAGCTCGGAGGGACAGAGCTCCTACGAGCAGTACTTC
NA,TRBJ1-5,NA,TRBV28,CASFPLSGGGESQPQHF,TGTGCCAGCTTCCCTCTATCCGGGGGGGGCGAGAGTCAGCCCCAGCATTTT
NA,TRBJ1-2,TRBD1,TRBV2,CASSTRDRGPLGANYGYTF,TGTGCCAGCAGTACTCGGGACAGGGGGCCCCTAGGGGCTAACTATGGCTACACCTTC
once,TRBJ2-7,TRBD1,TRBV29-1,CSVGRGPDEQYF,TGCAGCGTTGGCAGGGGGCCAGACGAGCAGTACTTC
NA,TRBJ2-7,TRBD2,TRBV5-1,CASSLTGGRYYDEQYF,TGCGCCAGCAGCTTGACTGGCGGGAGGTATTACGACGAGCAGTACTTC
NA,TRBJ1-1,TRBD1,TRBV7-6,CASSSHRGMNTEAFF,TGTGCCAGCAGCTCCCACAGGGGGATGAACACTGAAGCTTTCTTT
NA,TRBJ1-4,TRBD1,TRBV5-6,CASSNPGQGNEKLFF,TGTGCCAGCAGCAACCCGGGACAGGGAAATGAAAAACTGTTTTTT
NA,TRBJ2-1,NA,TRBV19,CASMRYNEQFF,TGTGCCAGTATGCGGTACAATGAGCAGTTCTTC
NA,TRBJ1-1,TRBD1,TRBV28,CASSSQGRTMNTEAFF,TGTGCCAGCAGTTCACAGGGGCGGACTATGAACACTGAAGCTTTCTTT
NA,TRBJ2-1,TRBD1,TRBV10-3,CAISESRQGGGNEQFF,TGTGCCATCAGTGAGTCTCGACAGGGTGGCGGTAATGAGCAGTTCTTC
NA,TRBJ2-1,NA,TRBV10-2,CASSVSTNEQFF,TGCGCCAGCAGTGTCAGTACCAATGAGCAGTTCTTC
NA,TRBJ1-5,NA,TRBV16,CASSHSGLDQPQHF,TGTGCCAGCAGCCACTCGGGACTGGATCAGCCCCAGCATTTT
NA,TRBJ2-7,NA,TRBV29-1,CSGRGLTYEQYF,TGCAGCGGCAGGGGCCTTACCTACGAGCAGTACTTC
NA,TRBJ2-1,NA,TRBV30,CAWSVLPPYNEQFF,TGTGCCTGGAGTGTACTGCCCCCTTACAATGAGCAGTTCTTC
NA,TRBJ1-5,NA,TRBV19,CASSMPGDLNQPQHF,TGTGCCAGTAGTATGCCGGGGGACCTAAATCAGCCCCAGCATTTT
NA,TRBJ1-2,NA,TRBV15,CATSPRRGGDYGYTF,TGTGCCACCAGCCCGCGTCGGGGGGGCGACTATGGCTACACCTTC
NA,TRBJ2-5,TRBD2,TRBV6-5,CASSYSSGRAQETQYF,TGTGCCAGCAGTTACTCGAGCGGGAGGGCCCAAGAGACCCAGTACTTC
NA,TRBJ1-5,TRBD1,TRBV6-5,CASSSGTGGLGQPQHF,TGTGCCAGCAGTTCCGGGACAGGGGGCCTTGGCCAGCCCCAGCATTTT
NA,TRBJ2-7,NA,TRBV28,CASSLNGTPYEQYF,TGTGCCAGCAGCTTAAATGGGACTCCCTACGAGCAGTACTTC
NA,TRBJ2-2,NA,TRBV19,CASSPRGTGELFF,TGTGCCAGTAGTCCGCGAGGGACCGGGGAGCTGTTTTTT
NA,TRBJ2-5,TRBD2,TRBV9,CASSVALAGGDQETQYF,TGTGCCAGCAGCGTAGCACTAGCGGGAGGAGACCAAGAGACCCAGTACTTC
NA,TRBJ2-3,TRBD1,TRBV7-3,CASSLTTGDTQYF,TGTGCCAGCAGCTTAACGACAGGGGATACGCAGTATTTT
NA,TRBJ2-1,TRBD2,TRBV11-2,CASSLLAGVASEQFF,TGTGCCAGCAGCTTACTAGCGGGAGTAGCAAGTGAGCAGTTCTTC
NA,TRBJ2-3,TRBD2,TRBV6-5,CASSYLAGALTDTQYF,TGTGCCAGCAGTTATCTCGCGGGAGCTTTGACAGATACGCAGTATTTT
NA,TRBJ2-3,NA,TRBV11-3,CASSSRGGSRDTQYF,TGTGCCAGCAGCTCCCGTGGGGGGAGTAGGGATACGCAGTATTTT
NA,TRBJ2-3,TRBD2,TRBV7-3,CASTPTSGSTDTQYF,TGTGCCAGCACCCCGACTAGCGGAAGCACAGATACGCAGTATTTT
NA,TRBJ1-1,NA,TRBV6-4,CASRSQGSNTEAFF,TGTGCCAGCAGAAGTCAGGGCTCGAACACTGAAGCTTTCTTT
NA,TRBJ1-5,TRBD1,TRBV29-1,CSVEFQGGQPQHF,TGCAGCGTTGAATTCCAGGGGGGACAGCCCCAGCATTTT
NA,TRBJ2-7,NA,TRBV19,CASRKPGQTYEQYF,TGTGCCAGTAGAAAACCGGGACAAACTTACGAGCAGTACTTC
NA,TRBJ2-7,NA,TRBV6-5,CASLLGHHQTYEQYF,TGTGCCAGCCTCCTTGGGCACCACCAAACCTACGAGCAGTACTTC
NA,TRBJ2-1,TRBD2,TRBV5-4,CASSSSGRDYNEQFF,TGTGCCAGCAGCTCCAGCGGGAGGGACTACAATGAGCAGTTCTTC
NA,TRBJ2-7,TRBD2,TRBV2,CASSDRTSGRGEQYF,TGTGCCAGCAGTGATAGGACTAGCGGGAGGGGCGAGCAGTACTTC
NA,TRBJ1-5,TRBD1,TRBV18,CASSPGTGNQPQHF,TGTGCCAGCTCACCAGGGACAGGCAATCAGCCCCAGCATTTT
NA,TRBJ2-7,NA,TRBV7-3,CASSTANREGREQYF,TGTGCCAGCAGCACGGCGAACAGGGAGGGGCGGGAGCAGTACTTC
NA,TRBJ2-3,TRBD1,TRBV19,CASSPTGGLRDTQYF,TGTGCCAGTAGCCCGACAGGGGGCTTGCGAGATACGCAGTATTTT
NA,TRBJ1-3,NA,TRBV30,CAWSRDRGNTIYF,TGTGCCTGGAGCAGGGATCGTGGAAACACCATATATTTT
NA,TRBJ2-7,TRBD1,TRBV9,CASSVGPTGTGTYEQYF,TGTGCCAGCAGCGTAGGCCCGACCGGGACAGGGACCTACGAGCAGTACTTC